This is a list of T cell receptor beta chains from one sample in a study of T cells after yellow fever vaccination. TCRdb re-analysed the 5' RACE reads in MiXCR, keeping a single row per CDR3 protein. The sample comprises 550,000 to 750,000 distinct CDR3 sequences, around an eighth of which are singletons, and around an eighth rests with the top ten. The source was PBMCs, collected on the day of the yellow fever booster vaccination. The receptor source for this set is a man under 40 who received the YFV17D yellow fever vaccine. Both conserved end residues are part of each CDR3. Fields, in order: V gene, J gene, clone size, D gene, CDR3 protein, CDR3 DNA. The D gene is left open where the match is weak. Rows give clone size only sometimes, using once, few, many, or a class for an expanded clone.

V gene: TRBV7-2
J gene: TRBJ2-4
clone size: NA
D gene: NA
CDR3 protein: CASSLTGIYENIQYF
CDR3 DNA: TGTGCCAGCAGCCTCACAGGGATCTACGAAAACATTCAGTACTTC

V gene: TRBV18
J gene: TRBJ2-3
clone size: NA
D gene: NA
CDR3 protein: CASSPELTDTQYF
CDR3 DNA: TGTGCCAGCTCACCAGAGTTGACAGATACGCAGTATTTT

V gene: TRBV10-3
J gene: TRBJ1-2
clone size: many
D gene: NA
CDR3 protein: CAISGTDYGYTF
CDR3 DNA: TGTGCCATAAGTGGGACTGACTATGGCTACACCTTC

V gene: TRBV28
J gene: TRBJ2-5
clone size: many
D gene: TRBD1
CDR3 protein: CASRQGSVQETQYF
CDR3 DNA: TGTGCCAGCCGACAGGGATCGGTTCAAGAGACCCAGTACTTC

V gene: TRBV12-3/TRBV12-4
J gene: TRBJ2-3
clone size: many
D gene: NA
CDR3 protein: CASSLGDTQYF
CDR3 DNA: TGTGCCAGCAGCTTAGGGGATACGCAGTATTTT

V gene: TRBV20-1
J gene: TRBJ2-5
clone size: NA
D gene: TRBD1
CDR3 protein: CSAKTGGGETQYF
CDR3 DNA: TGCAGTGCTAAAACAGGGGGCGGAGAGACCCAGTACTTC

V gene: TRBV20-1
J gene: TRBJ2-7
clone size: NA
D gene: TRBD1
CDR3 protein: CSARDSGTGAYEQYF
CDR3 DNA: TGCAGTGCTAGAGATTCTGGGACAGGGGCCTACGAGCAGTACTTC

V gene: TRBV29-1
J gene: TRBJ2-5
clone size: NA
D gene: NA
CDR3 protein: CSVGTLLSGETQYF
CDR3 DNA: TGCAGCGTGGGGACACTGCTTTCCGGAGAGACCCAGTACTTC

V gene: TRBV5-1
J gene: TRBJ2-2
clone size: NA
D gene: NA
CDR3 protein: CASRPGENTGELFF
CDR3 DNA: TGCGCCAGCAGACCCGGCGAGAACACCGGGGAGCTGTTTTTT

V gene: TRBV19
J gene: TRBJ2-5
clone size: NA
D gene: TRBD1
CDR3 protein: CASSLLPGTGDQETQYF
CDR3 DNA: TGTGCCAGTAGTCTCCTTCCCGGGACAGGGGACCAAGAGACCCAGTACTTC